This TCR beta chain stems from a study of T cells after yellow fever vaccination. This clonotype was found a few times. In TCRdb, the 5' RACE reads were re-called with MiXCR into one record per CDR3 protein. This sample has 350,000 to 450,000 distinct CDR3 sequences; approximately 19% occur once, and the top ten carry about 18%. Trimming pared 2 bases from V and 3 bases from J, leaving 5 bases between. Germline lookup yields CDR1 MNHEY and CDR2 SVGAGI. This CDR3 comprises 12 residues. This specimen consisted of PBMCs, obtained before the yellow fever booster vaccination. The TCR comes from a man younger than 30 who received the YFV17D yellow fever vaccine. The chain uses TRBV6-5 and TRBJ2-7; D unresolved. In nucleotides, the CDR3 is TGTGCCAGCAGTTACGGTGTCTACGAGCAGTACTTC. Translated: CASSYGVYEQYF.